The present entry profiles one TCR beta chain with its context. This sample was taken from a study of T cells in Graves' hyperthyroidism and ophthalmopathy. Using RNA transcripts as the source, TCR beta CDR3 regions were amplified. The TCR CDR3 first-round RT-PCR relied on the HTBI primer set. From the multiplex PCR reads, TCRdb called clonotypes with MiXCR, one entry per CDR3 protein. The sample carries hundreds of thousands of distinct CDR3 sequences, around 21% recorded once. Trimming removed 3 bases at V and 0 bases at J, with 14 bases between. This CDR3 is 15 amino acids long. Germline values: CDR1 DFQATT, CDR2 SNEGSKA (reference sequence). Reasons for excluding patients were uncontrolled infection, other autoimmune disease, pregnancy or lactation.

The sample comprised blood. The V gene is TRBV20-1, the J gene TRBJ1-1, with D perhaps matching TRBD1 (6 bases). The TCR comes from a man aged 25 to 45 with Graves' ophthalmopathy. The chain's CDR3 is CSASRIGGMNTEAFF. As DNA, the CDR3 is TGCAGTGCTAGCAGAATAGGGGGAATGAACACTGAAGCTTTCTTT.